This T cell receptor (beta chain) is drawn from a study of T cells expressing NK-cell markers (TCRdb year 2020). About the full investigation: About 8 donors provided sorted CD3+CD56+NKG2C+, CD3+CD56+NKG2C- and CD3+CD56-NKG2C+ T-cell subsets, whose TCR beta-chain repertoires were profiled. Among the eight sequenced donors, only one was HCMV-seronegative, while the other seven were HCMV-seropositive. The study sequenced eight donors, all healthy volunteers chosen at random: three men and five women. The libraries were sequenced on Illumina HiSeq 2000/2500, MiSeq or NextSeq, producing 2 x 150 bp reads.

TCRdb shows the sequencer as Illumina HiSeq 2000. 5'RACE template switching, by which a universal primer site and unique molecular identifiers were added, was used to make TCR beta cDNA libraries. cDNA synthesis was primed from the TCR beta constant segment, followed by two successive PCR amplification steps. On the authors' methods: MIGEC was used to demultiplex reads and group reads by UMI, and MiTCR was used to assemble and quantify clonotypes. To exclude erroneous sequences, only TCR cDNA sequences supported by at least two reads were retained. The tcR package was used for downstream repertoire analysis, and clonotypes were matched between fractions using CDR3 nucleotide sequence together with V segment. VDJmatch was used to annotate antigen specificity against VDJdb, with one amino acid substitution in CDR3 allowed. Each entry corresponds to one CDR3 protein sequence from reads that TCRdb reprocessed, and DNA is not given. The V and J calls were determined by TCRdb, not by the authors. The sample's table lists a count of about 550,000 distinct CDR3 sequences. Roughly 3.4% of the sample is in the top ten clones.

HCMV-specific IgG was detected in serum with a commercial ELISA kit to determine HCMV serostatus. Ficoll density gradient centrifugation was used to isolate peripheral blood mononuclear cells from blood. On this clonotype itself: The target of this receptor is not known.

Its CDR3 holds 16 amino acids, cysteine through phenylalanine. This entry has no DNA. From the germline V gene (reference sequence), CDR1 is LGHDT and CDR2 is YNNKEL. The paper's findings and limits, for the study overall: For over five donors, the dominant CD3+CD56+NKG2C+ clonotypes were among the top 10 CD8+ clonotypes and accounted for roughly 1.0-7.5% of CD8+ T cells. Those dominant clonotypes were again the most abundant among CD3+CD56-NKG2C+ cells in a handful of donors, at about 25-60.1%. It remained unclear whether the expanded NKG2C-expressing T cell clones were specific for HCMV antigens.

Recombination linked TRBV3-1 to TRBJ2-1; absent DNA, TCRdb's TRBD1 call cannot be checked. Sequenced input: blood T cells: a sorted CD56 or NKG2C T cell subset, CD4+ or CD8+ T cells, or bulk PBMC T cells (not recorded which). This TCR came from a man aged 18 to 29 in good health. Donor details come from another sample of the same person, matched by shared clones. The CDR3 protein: CASSQTGTGVFNEQFF.